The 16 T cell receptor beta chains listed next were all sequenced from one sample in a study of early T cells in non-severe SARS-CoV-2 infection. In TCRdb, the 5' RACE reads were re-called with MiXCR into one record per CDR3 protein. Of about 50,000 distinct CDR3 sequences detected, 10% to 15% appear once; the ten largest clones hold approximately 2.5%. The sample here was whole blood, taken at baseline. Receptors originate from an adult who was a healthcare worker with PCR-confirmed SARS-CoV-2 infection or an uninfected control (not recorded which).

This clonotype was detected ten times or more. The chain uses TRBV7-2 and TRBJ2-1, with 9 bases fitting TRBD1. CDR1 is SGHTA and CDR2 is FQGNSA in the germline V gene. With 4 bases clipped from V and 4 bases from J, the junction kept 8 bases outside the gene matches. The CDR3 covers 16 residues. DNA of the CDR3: TGTGCCAGCAGCTCCGTCCCGGGACAGGGATACAATGAGCAGTTCTTC. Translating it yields CASSSVPGQGYNEQFF.

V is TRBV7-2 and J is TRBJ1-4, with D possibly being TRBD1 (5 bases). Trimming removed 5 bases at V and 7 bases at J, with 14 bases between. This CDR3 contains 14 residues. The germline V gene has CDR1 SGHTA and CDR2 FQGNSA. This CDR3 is CASSVGAGREKLFF. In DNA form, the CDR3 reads TGTGCCAGCAGCGTAGGCGCGGGGCGTGAAAAACTGTTTTTT.

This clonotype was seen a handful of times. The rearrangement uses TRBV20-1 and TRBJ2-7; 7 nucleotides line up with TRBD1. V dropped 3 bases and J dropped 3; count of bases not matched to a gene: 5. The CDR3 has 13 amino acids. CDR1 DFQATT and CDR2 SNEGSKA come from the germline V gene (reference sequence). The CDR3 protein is CSARTGRLYEQYF. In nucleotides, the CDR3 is TGCAGTGCTAGGACAGGGCGTCTCTACGAGCAGTACTTC.

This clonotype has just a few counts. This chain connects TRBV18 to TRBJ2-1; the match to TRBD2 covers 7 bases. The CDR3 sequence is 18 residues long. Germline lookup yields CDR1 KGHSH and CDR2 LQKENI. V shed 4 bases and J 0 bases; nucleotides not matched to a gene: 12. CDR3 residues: CASSRVTSSGSSYNEQFF. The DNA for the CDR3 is TGTGCCAGCTCACGAGTAACCTCTAGCGGAAGCTCCTACAATGAGCAGTTCTTC.

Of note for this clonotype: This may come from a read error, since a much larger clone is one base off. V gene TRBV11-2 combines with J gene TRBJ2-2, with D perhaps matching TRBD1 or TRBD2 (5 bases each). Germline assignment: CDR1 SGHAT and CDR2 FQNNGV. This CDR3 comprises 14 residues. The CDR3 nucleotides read TGTGCCAGCAGCTTAGAGGCGGACACCGGGGAGATGTTTTTT. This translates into CASSLEADTGEMFF.

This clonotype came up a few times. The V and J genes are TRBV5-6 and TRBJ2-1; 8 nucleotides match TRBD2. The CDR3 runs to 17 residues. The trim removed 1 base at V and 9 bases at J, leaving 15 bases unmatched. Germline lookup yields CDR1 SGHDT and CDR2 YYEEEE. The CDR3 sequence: CASSLQGFRAGVREQFF. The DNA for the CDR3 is TGTGCCAGCAGCTTGCAAGGGTTTAGAGCGGGAGTCCGTGAGCAGTTCTTC.

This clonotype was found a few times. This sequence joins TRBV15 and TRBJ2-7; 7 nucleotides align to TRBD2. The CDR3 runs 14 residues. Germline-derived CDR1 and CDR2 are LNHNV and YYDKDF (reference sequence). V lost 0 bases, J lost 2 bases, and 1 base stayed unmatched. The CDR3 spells CATSREGLAYEQYF. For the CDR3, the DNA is TGTGCCACCAGCAGAGAAGGACTAGCCTACGAGCAGTACTTC.

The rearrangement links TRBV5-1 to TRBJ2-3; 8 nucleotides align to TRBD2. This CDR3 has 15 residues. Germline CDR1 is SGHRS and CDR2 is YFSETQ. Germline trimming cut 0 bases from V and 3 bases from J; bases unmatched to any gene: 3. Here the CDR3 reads CASSLAVAGTDTQYF. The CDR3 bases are TGCGCCAGCAGCTTGGCCGTAGCGGGAACAGATACGCAGTATTTT. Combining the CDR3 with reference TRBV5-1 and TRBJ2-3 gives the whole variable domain KAGVTQTPRYLIKTRGQQVTLSCSPISGHRSVSWYQQTPGQGLQFLFEYFSETQRNKGNFPGRFSGRQFSNSRSEMNVSTLELGDSALYLCASSLAVAGTDTQYFGPGTRLTVL.

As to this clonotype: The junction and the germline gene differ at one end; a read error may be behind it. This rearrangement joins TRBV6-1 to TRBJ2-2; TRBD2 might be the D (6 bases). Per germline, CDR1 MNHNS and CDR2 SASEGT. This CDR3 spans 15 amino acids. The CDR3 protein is CASSQGTFNTGELFF. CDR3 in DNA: TGTGCCAGCAGCCAAGGGACTTTTAACACCGGGGAGCTTTTTTTT.

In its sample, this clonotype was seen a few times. CDR3 bases: TGTGCCAGCAGCCTGACCGTTCGGGACATTCAGTACTTC. Amino acids: CASSLTVRDIQYF. The rearrangement joins TRBV28 to TRBJ2-4; D gene ambiguous. The ends were cut back, 6 bases at V and 8 bases at J, with 14 bases in the middle. The length of the CDR3 is 13 residues. CDR1 and CDR2 (germline): MDHEN, SYDVKM. The complete variable domain, with remaining parts taken from reference TRBV28 and TRBJ2-4, reads DVKVTQSSRYLVKRTGEKVFLECVQDMDHENMFWYRQDPGLGLRLIYFSYDVKMKEKGDIPEGYSVSREKKERFSLILESASTNQTSMYLCASSLTVRDIQYFGAGTRLSVL.

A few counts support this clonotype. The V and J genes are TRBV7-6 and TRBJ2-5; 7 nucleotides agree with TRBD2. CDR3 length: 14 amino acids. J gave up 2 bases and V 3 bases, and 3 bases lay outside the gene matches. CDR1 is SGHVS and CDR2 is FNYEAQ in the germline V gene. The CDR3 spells CASSFSGIQETQYF. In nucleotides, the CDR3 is TGTGCCAGCAGCTTCAGCGGGATACAAGAGACCCAGTACTTC.

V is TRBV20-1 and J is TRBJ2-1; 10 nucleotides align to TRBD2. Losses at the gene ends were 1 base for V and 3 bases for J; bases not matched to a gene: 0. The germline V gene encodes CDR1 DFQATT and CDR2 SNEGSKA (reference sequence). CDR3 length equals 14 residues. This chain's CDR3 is CSARASGSYNEQFF. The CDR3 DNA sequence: TGCAGTGCTAGAGCTAGCGGGAGCTACAATGAGCAGTTCTTC.

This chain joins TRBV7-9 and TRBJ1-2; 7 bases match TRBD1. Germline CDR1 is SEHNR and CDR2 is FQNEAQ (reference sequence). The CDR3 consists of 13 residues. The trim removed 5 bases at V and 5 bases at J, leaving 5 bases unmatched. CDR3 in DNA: TGTGCCAGCAGCGTGGGACAGTCTTATGGCTACACCTTC. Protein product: CASSVGQSYGYTF.

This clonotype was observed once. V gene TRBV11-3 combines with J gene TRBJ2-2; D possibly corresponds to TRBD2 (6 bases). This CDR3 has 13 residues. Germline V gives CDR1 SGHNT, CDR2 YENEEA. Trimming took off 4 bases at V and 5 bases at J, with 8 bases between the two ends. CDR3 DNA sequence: TGTGCCAGCAGCTCCGGGACTACCGGGGAGCTGTTTTTT. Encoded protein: CASSSGTTGELFF. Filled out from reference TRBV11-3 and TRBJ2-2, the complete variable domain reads EAGVVQSPRYKIIEKKQPVAFWCNPISGHNTLYWYLQNLGQGPELLIRYENEEAVDDSQLPKDRFSAERLKGVDSTLKIQPAELGDSAVYLCASSSGTTGELFFGEGSRLTVL.

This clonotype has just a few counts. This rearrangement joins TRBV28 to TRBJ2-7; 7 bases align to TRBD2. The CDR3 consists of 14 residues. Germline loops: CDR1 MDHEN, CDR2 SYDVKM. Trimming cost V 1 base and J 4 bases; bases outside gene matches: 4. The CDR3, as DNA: TGTGCCAGCAGTTTATTTTCCGGGAGGTACGAGCAGTACTTC. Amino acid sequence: CASSLFSGRYEQYF.

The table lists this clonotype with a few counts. The CDR3 loop reads CASSQLTGLQETQYF. The DNA of the CDR3 is TGCGCCAGCAGCCAGCTGACAGGGCTTCAAGAGACCCAGTACTTC. The genes are TRBV4-3 and TRBJ2-5; 7 positions match TRBD1. The germline V gene has CDR1 LGHNA and CDR2 YSLEER. The V gene end was trimmed by 3 bases and the J gene end by 2 bases; junction bases not matched to a gene: 6. CDR3 size: 15 residues.